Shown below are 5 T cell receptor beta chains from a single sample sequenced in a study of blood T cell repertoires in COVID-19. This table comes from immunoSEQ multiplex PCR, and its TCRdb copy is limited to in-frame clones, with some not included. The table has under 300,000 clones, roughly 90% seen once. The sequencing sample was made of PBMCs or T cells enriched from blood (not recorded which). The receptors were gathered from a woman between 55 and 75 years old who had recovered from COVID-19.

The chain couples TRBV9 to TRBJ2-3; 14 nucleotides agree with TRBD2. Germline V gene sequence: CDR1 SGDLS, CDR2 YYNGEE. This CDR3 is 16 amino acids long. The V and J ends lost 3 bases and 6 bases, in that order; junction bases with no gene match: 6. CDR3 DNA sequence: TGTGCCAGCAGCGCAGGGACTAGCGGGAGTGGGGATACGCAGTATTTT. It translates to CASSAGTSGSGDTQYF.

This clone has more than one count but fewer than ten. As DNA, the CDR3 is TGTGCCAGCAGTTTCTGGGTTACGGGGGTGGAGCAGTACTTC. Translated, it gives CASSFWVTGVEQYF. The V and J genes are TRBV28 and TRBJ2-7, with D tentatively TRBD2 (6 bases). Per the germline V gene, CDR1 is MDHEN and CDR2 is SYDVKM. CDR3 length equals 14 residues. V lost 3 bases and J lost 7, with 16 bases in between.

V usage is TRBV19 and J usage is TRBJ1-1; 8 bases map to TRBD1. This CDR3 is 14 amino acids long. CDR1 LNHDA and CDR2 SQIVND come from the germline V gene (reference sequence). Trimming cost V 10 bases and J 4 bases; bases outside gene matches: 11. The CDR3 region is CATIGQGGSTEAFF. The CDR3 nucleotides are TGTGCCACCATTGGACAGGGAGGGAGCACTGAAGCTTTCTTT. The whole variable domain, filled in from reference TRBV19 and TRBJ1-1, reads DGGITQSPKYLFRKEGQNVTLSCEQNLNHDAMYWYRQDPGQGLRLIYYSQIVNDFQKGDIAEGYSVSREKKESFPLTVTSAQKNPTAFYLCATIGQGGSTEAFFGQGTRLTVV.

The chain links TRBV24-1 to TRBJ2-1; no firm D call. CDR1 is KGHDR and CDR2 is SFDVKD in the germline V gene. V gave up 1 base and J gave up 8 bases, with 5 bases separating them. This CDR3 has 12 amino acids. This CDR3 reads CATSDFVDEQFF. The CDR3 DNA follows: TGTGCCACCAGTGATTTCGTCGATGAGCAGTTCTTC.

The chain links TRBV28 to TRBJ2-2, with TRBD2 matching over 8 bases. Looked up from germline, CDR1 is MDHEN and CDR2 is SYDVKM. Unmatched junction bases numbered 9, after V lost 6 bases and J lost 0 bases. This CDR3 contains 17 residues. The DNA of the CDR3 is TGTGCCAGCAGCTTGTGGCGCGGGGGGCCGAACACCGGGGAGCTGTTTTTT. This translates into CASSLWRGGPNTGELFF. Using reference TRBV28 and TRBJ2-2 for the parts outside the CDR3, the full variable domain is DVKVTQSSRYLVKRTGEKVFLECVQDMDHENMFWYRQDPGLGLRLIYFSYDVKMKEKGDIPEGYSVSREKKERFSLILESASTNQTSMYLCASSLWRGGPNTGELFFGEGSRLTVL.